Each of the 27 T cell receptor beta chains below was sequenced from the same sample in a study of blood T cell repertoires in COVID-19. Libraries were prepared by immunoSEQ multiplex PCR; TCRdb keeps only in-frame clonotypes and omits some of them. The sample consists of about 76,000 clones, roughly 88% of them appearing once. The sequenced material came from peripheral blood. The receptors come from a man in his fifties with active COVID-19.

The gene calls are TRBV27 and TRBJ2-3; D call uncertain. Germline assignment: CDR1 MNHEY and CDR2 SMNVEV (reference sequence). CDR3 length equals 13 residues. V dropped 6 bases and J dropped 0 bases, with 7 bases sitting between them. The CDR3 DNA follows: TGTGCCAGCAGCCTAAGTAGCACAGATACGCAGTATTTT. As protein: CASSLSSTDTQYF.

This clone showed up just once. The gene calls are TRBV2 and TRBJ1-4, with 7 bases matching TRBD1. This CDR3 region has 15 residues. Per germline, CDR1 SNHLY and CDR2 FYNNEI. V shed 2 bases, J shed 4 bases, and the junction held 4 bases outside the gene matches. The CDR3 reads CASSEPGTVNEKLFF. The CDR3 coding sequence is TGTGCCAGCAGTGAACCCGGGACAGTTAATGAAAAACTGTTTTTT.

The V and J genes are TRBV7-2 and TRBJ2-3, with 8 nucleotides matching TRBD2. CDR1 and CDR2 (germline): SGHTA, FQGNSA. This CDR3 is 18 amino acids long. V gave up 1 base and J gave up 0 bases; unmatched junction bases: 9. CDR3 in DNA: TGTGCCAGCAGCTTAGAGGTCCTAGCGGGTCGTAGCACAGATACGCAGTATTTT. Amino acid sequence: CASSLEVLAGRSTDTQYF.

The chain couples TRBV7-8 to TRBJ1-1, with a tentative D call TRBD1 (6 bases). The CDR3 length is 14 residues. The V and J ends lost 5 bases and 4 bases respectively, with 14 bases between them. Germline assignment: CDR1 SGHVS and CDR2 FQNEAQ. CDR3 nucleotide sequence: TGTGCCAGCAGCATACAGGGTGTGGGCACTGAAGCTTTCTTT. The encoded protein is CASSIQGVGTEAFF.

The chain recombines TRBV7-2 with TRBJ2-1, with 14 bases that match TRBD2. The germline V gene has CDR1 SGHTA and CDR2 FQGNSA. The CDR3 spans 15 residues. V lost 5 bases to trimming and J lost 8 bases; unmatched junction nucleotides: 5. The CDR3 DNA sequence: TGTGCCAGCAGCCTCGGGACTAGCGGGAGCTATGAGCAGTTCTTC. Encoded protein: CASSLGTSGSYEQFF.

V gene TRBV18 combines with J gene TRBJ2-1, with a possible D match to TRBD1 (5 bases). Trimming cost V 3 bases and J 0 bases, with 9 bases left between them. CDR3 size: 15 residues. Germline lookup yields CDR1 KGHSH and CDR2 LQKENI. CDR3 coding DNA: TGTGCCAGCTCACCGGAGCAGGGCTCCTACAATGAGCAGTTCTTC. It is translated as CASSPEQGSYNEQFF.

The chain combines TRBV7-2 with TRBJ1-3; D gene unclear. Germline V lookup: CDR1 SGHTA, CDR2 FQGNSA. The CDR3 spans 12 residues. V shed 5 bases and J shed 1 base, with 3 bases lying between them. The CDR3 loop is CASSPSGNTIYF. Written as DNA, the CDR3 is TGTGCCAGCAGCCCGTCTGGAAACACCATATATTTT.

V is TRBV7-8 and J is TRBJ2-7; the D is unclear. The CDR3 is 15 amino acids. V shed 5 bases and J shed 5 bases, with 19 bases lying between them. CDR1 and CDR2 from the germline V gene are SGHVS and FQNEAQ. The DNA of the CDR3 is TGTGCCAGCAGCCTAAGACCAGAGAGAGGCCACGAGCAGTACTTC. This codes for CASSLRPERGHEQYF.

The chain couples TRBV6-6 to TRBJ1-4; 10 nucleotides agree with TRBD1. The germline V gene encodes CDR1 MNHNY and CDR2 SVGAGI (reference sequence). Trimming cost V 6 bases and J 7 bases; bases outside gene matches: 5. The CDR3 contains 14 residues. CDR3 protein: CASSDRGRGEKLFF. The DNA of the CDR3 is TGTGCCAGCAGCGACAGGGGGCGCGGTGAAAAACTGTTTTTT.

This clone appeared a few times. This chain uses TRBV15 with TRBJ2-1; a possible D gene is TRBD1 (5 bases). Trimming left V 3 bases short and J 6 bases short, with 9 bases between. This CDR3 has 13 amino acids. Germline values: CDR1 LNHNV, CDR2 YYDKDF (reference sequence). The chain's CDR3 is CATSSDSVNEQFF. Here the CDR3 DNA reads TGTGCCACCAGCAGCGACAGTGTCAATGAGCAGTTCTTC.

Comments on this clone: The junction differs from germline at one of its ends, possibly a read error. This sample also contains other DNA sequences that code for the same CDR3. The J gene is TRBJ1-3, the V gene TRBV2, with 7 bases aligning to TRBD1. Germline assignment: CDR1 SNHLY and CDR2 FYNNEI. This CDR3 is 14 amino acids long. The CDR3 nucleotides are TGTGCCAGCAGTTTACAGGGGTCTGGAAATACCATATATTTT. The encoded protein is CASSLQGSGNTIYF.

The chain has TRBV9 and TRBJ2-6; a weak D match, TRBD1 (6 bases). Per germline, CDR1 SGDLS and CDR2 YYNGEE. The CDR3 is 16 residues long. V lost 2 bases and J lost 2, with 11 bases in between. The CDR3 region has the DNA TGTGCCAGCAGCGTGTCCTCAGGGGCTGGGGCCAACGTCCTGACTTTC. Residues: CASSVSSGAGANVLTF.

The CDR3, as DNA: TGTGCCAGCAGCTTAGGGGGACTAGCGGGACCTAGGGATACGCAGTATTTT. Protein sequence: CASSLGGLAGPRDTQYF. The chain recombines TRBV7-2 with TRBJ2-3; TRBD2 aligns across 13 bases. CDR1 and CDR2 (germline): SGHTA, FQGNSA. This CDR3 has 17 amino acids. V shed 1 base and J 6 bases; nucleotides not matched to a gene: 7.

This chain links TRBV28 with TRBJ1-1; no clear D gene. The CDR3 length is 12 residues. Germline lookup yields CDR1 MDHEN and CDR2 SYDVKM. V lost 8 bases and J 6 bases, leaving 13 bases between the germline ends. CDR3: CASLDYGAEAFF. In DNA, the CDR3 is TGTGCCAGCTTGGACTACGGCGCTGAAGCTTTCTTT.

The chain links TRBV5-6 to TRBJ2-2; 9 bases line up with TRBD2. CDR1 SGHDT and CDR2 YYEEEE come from the germline V gene. V shed 2 bases, J shed 4 bases, and the junction held 12 bases outside the gene matches. This CDR3 has 18 residues. CDR3 in DNA: TGTGCCAGCAGCTTAGGGTTAGCACTAGCGGGCGGCACCGGGGAGCTGTTTTTT. This encodes CASSLGLALAGGTGELFF.

V gene TRBV7-3 combines with J gene TRBJ1-5; the D gene is possibly TRBD1 (5 bases). V lost 10 bases and J lost 0, with 16 bases in between. The CDR3 extends over 15 amino acids. CDR1 is SGHTA, CDR2 FQGTGA, per germline. The CDR3 sequence is CANSRQQYSNQPQHF. The CDR3, as DNA: TGTGCCAACTCGAGACAGCAGTATAGCAATCAGCCCCAGCATTTT.

The count of this clone is one. The V and J genes are TRBV5-5 and TRBJ2-7; tentative D call: TRBD1 (6 bases). The CDR3 consists of 14 residues. V lost 5 bases to trimming and J lost 5 bases, with 17 bases between them. Per the germline V gene, CDR1 is SGHKS and CDR2 is YYEKEE (reference sequence). CDR3 region: CASSPTGTMNEQYF. The CDR3 nucleotides are TGTGCCAGCAGTCCGACCGGGACAATGAACGAGCAGTACTTC.

This chain connects TRBV7-9 to TRBJ2-1; D possibly corresponds to TRBD1 (5 bases). The CDR3 spans 13 residues. Germline V gene data show CDR1 as SEHNR and CDR2 as FQNEAQ (reference sequence). Trimming removed 1 base at V and 10 bases at J, with 11 bases between. The CDR3 is CASSLGGRWEQFF. The CDR3 DNA follows: TGTGCCAGCAGCTTAGGGGGCCGGTGGGAGCAGTTCTTC.

This clone has just one count. The rearrangement links TRBV7-3 to TRBJ2-5, with TRBD2 as a possible D gene (5 bases). The germline gives CDR1 SGHTA, CDR2 FQGTGA. V gave up 2 bases and J gave up 3 bases, with 10 bases separating them. This CDR3 spans 14 amino acids. The CDR3 protein is CASSLGRRKETQYF. CDR3 coding DNA: TGTGCCAGCAGCTTAGGTCGGAGGAAAGAGACCCAGTACTTC.

The chain combines TRBV5-1 with TRBJ1-1; 7 bases are a match to TRBD1. V lost 0 bases to trimming and J lost 0 bases; unmatched junction nucleotides: 11. Germline assignment: CDR1 SGHRS and CDR2 YFSETQ. The CDR3 is made up of 18 amino acids. The CDR3 DNA follows: TGCGCCAGCAGCTTGGCGACGGGACAGACCATCATGAACACTGAAGCTTTCTTT. Protein product: CASSLATGQTIMNTEAFF.

The chain recombines TRBV5-5 with TRBJ1-4; D perhaps matches TRBD1 (6 bases). The CDR3 runs 16 residues. V was shortened by 2 bases and J by 7 bases, with 18 bases between the two germline ends. Germline V lookup: CDR1 SGHKS, CDR2 YYEKEE (reference sequence). CDR3 in amino acids: CASSFGPGRGTEKLFF. Written as DNA, the CDR3 is TGTGCCAGCAGCTTTGGGCCGGGCAGGGGTACTGAAAAACTGTTTTTT.

This chain connects TRBV18 to TRBJ2-2, with a weak D call TRBD1 (5 bases). With 2 bases removed from V and 6 bases from J, the gap between germline ends came to 7 bases. This CDR3 has 13 residues. The germline gives CDR1 KGHSH, CDR2 LQKENI. The CDR3 is CASSPSQAGELFF. DNA for the CDR3: TGTGCCAGCTCACCATCACAGGCCGGGGAGCTGTTTTTT.

The chain links TRBV18 to TRBJ2-1; D is unresolved. CDR1 and CDR2 from the germline V gene are KGHSH and LQKENI. This CDR3 contains 13 residues. The V end was cut by 0 bases, the J end by 4 bases, with 4 bases between. The CDR3 sequence is CASSPPLYNEQFF. For the CDR3, the DNA is TGTGCCAGCTCACCACCGCTATACAATGAGCAGTTCTTC.

V gene TRBV29-1 combines with J gene TRBJ2-4, with D perhaps TRBD1 (7 bases). The CDR3 consists of 15 residues. Trimming removed 4 bases from V and 8 bases from J, with 21 bases in between. Germline V gives CDR1 SQVTM, CDR2 ANQGSEA. CDR3 sequence (DNA): TGCAGCGTTGGACTAGGGGGCTCGGGATTAGACATTCAGTACTTC. This translates into CSVGLGGSGLDIQYF.

In its sample, this clone was seen once. The chain has TRBV4-3 and TRBJ1-2; D is unresolved. V was trimmed by 5 bases and J by 7 bases, leaving 8 bases between them. Germline values: CDR1 LGHNA, CDR2 YSLEER. CDR3 size: 11 residues. The CDR3 bases are TGCGCCAGCAGCAGCGAGCGTGGCTACACCTTC. As protein: CASSSERGYTF.

This clone was observed a handful of times. CDR3 in DNA: TGTGCCAGCAGCGAAGGGACACTAAATTCACCCCTCCACTTT. It translates to CASSEGTLNSPLHF. The chain carries TRBV9 and TRBJ1-6; weak D call: TRBD1 (6 bases). The V end was cut by 3 bases, the J end by 7 bases, with 11 bases between. This CDR3 region has 14 residues. Germline CDR1 reads SGDLS; CDR2 reads YYNGEE.

The CDR3 DNA follows: TGCGCCAGCAGCTTGAAGTCCGACTCGTATCAGTTCTTC. Translated: CASSLKSDSYQFF. This sequence joins TRBV5-1 and TRBJ2-1; unclear D gene. This CDR3 is built from 13 residues. The germline V gene encodes CDR1 SGHRS and CDR2 YFSETQ. The V gene lost 1 base and the J gene lost 13 bases, with 15 bases spanning the gap.